This TCR beta chain was recorded in a study of identical twins. General observations from the study: Beta clonotypes that were abundant in cord blood contained fewer insertions, a pattern absent from memory repertoires. Zero-insertion analyses might be partly confounded by invariant T cells like MAIT and iNKT.

Turning to this clonotype: Its antigen is not known. Relative to the germline gene, one junction end is altered; a read error may explain this.

The CDR3 has 12 amino acids. Looked up from germline, CDR1 is SNHLY and CDR2 is FYNNEI. A universal primer site was created by template switching, with the cDNA bearing unique molecular identifiers. TCRdb processed the 5' RACE reads anew with MiXCR; each CDR3 protein has one entry. Here the sample spans 400,000 to 550,000 distinct CDR3 sequences, around an eighth being singletons. These data are also associated with another study on yellow fever vaccine responses in identical twins.

Sequencing was carried out using CD4+ T cells sorted from blood. The chain links TRBV2 to TRBJ2-1; D might be TRBD1 or TRBD2, each matching 5 bases. This clonotype originated in a woman under 30 in good health. CDR3 DNA: TGTGCCAGCAGCCAACAGCCGGGGCCCACTATCTTC. Translated: CASSQQPGPTIF.